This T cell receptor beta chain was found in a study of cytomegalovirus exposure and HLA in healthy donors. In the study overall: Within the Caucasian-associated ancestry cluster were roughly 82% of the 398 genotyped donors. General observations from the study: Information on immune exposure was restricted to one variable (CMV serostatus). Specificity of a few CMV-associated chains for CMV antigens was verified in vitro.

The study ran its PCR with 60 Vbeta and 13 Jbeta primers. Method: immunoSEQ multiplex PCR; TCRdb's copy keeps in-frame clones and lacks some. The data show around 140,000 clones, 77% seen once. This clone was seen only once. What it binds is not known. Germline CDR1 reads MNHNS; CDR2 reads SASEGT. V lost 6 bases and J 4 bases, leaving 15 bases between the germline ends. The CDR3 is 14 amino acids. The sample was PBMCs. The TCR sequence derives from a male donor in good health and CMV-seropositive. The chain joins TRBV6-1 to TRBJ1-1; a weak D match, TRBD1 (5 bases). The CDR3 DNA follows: TGTGCCAGCAGGACCGGGACTTGGGGCACTGAAGCTTTCTTT. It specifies CASRTGTWGTEAFF.